Each of the 20 T cell receptor beta chains below was sequenced from the same sample in a study of T cell responses to AZD1222 COVID-19 vaccine. Sequencing was performed with immunoSEQ multiplex PCR; in TCRdb, only in-frame clones are kept and a portion is missing. The profile covers 86,000 or so clones, with under 95% appearing a single time and around 3% taken by the ten largest. Here the sequenced sample was peripheral blood, taken on day 0 of AZD1222 vaccination. These TCRs come from an adult in good health.

J is TRBJ2-1 and V is TRBV7-2; weak D call: TRBD1 (6 bases). The CDR3 totals 14 residues. The V end was cut by 6 bases, the J end by 0 bases, with 9 bases between. CDR1 is SGHTA and CDR2 is FQGNSA in the germline V gene. The CDR3 DNA follows: TGTGCCAGCAGTAAGGGGGTCTCCTACAATGAGCAGTTCTTC. Encoded protein: CASSKGVSYNEQFF.

The genes are TRBV7-3 and TRBJ1-1; D unresolved. V dropped 5 bases and J dropped 4 bases, with 14 bases sitting between them. Germline V gene lookup returns CDR1 SGHTA and CDR2 FQGTGA. The CDR3 spans 14 residues. CDR3 in amino acids: CASSAAGSGTEAFF. CDR3 sequence (DNA): TGTGCCAGCAGCGCGGCCGGATCGGGCACTGAAGCTTTCTTT.

The CDR3 spells CASSMGQGRSYEQYF. The DNA of the CDR3 is TGTGCCAGCTCCATGGGACAGGGTCGAAGCTACGAGCAGTACTTC. The rearrangement joins TRBV2 to TRBJ2-7, with 9 bases matching TRBD1. The germline V gene encodes CDR1 SNHLY and CDR2 FYNNEI. This CDR3 region has 15 residues. With 8 bases clipped from V and 3 bases from J, the junction kept 11 bases outside the gene matches.

The V and J genes are TRBV10-1 and TRBJ2-7; D remains ambiguous. The V end was cut by 2 bases, the J end by 4 bases, with 6 bases between. CDR3 length: 12 residues. Germline loops: CDR1 WNHNN, CDR2 SYGVQD (reference sequence). CDR3 in amino acids: CASSENPYEQYF. In DNA form, the CDR3 reads TGCGCCAGCAGTGAGAATCCTTACGAGCAGTACTTC.

The V and J genes are TRBV10-3 and TRBJ2-7; 7 positions match TRBD2. The CDR3 is 13 amino acids. Germline-derived CDR1 and CDR2 are ENHRY and SYGVKD. V lost 9 bases, J lost 4 bases, and 9 bases stayed unmatched. CDR3 sequence reads: CAIRGDPSYEQYF. CDR3 coding DNA: TGTGCCATTCGGGGGGACCCTTCTTACGAGCAGTACTTC.

Turning to this clone: The same CDR3 arises from other DNA sequences in this sample as well. The genes are TRBV18 and TRBJ1-2, with 10 bases identical to TRBD1. V gave up 5 bases and J gave up 2 bases; unmatched junction bases: 5. The CDR3 covers 15 residues. Germline V gene sequence: CDR1 KGHSH, CDR2 LQKENI. As DNA, the CDR3 is TGTGCCAGCTCAAGACCGGGACAGGGGAACTATGGCTACACCTTC. As protein: CASSRPGQGNYGYTF.

This clone was counted once. The rearrangement uses TRBV5-1 and TRBJ2-7; TRBD2 agrees at 11 bases. V gave up 4 bases and J gave up 0 bases; unmatched junction bases: 12. Germline V gives CDR1 SGHRS, CDR2 YFSETQ. The CDR3 is 18 amino acids. CDR3 nucleotide sequence: TGCGCCAGCAGCCCGGCAAGGCCTAGCGGGAGGAGCTCCTACGAGCAGTACTTC. It translates to CASSPARPSGRSSYEQYF.

The chain uses TRBV19 and TRBJ2-2, with TRBD1 identical over 11 bases. V was clipped by 8 bases and J by 4 bases; unmatched bases: 3. This CDR3 has 14 residues. Per the germline V gene, CDR1 is LNHDA and CDR2 is SQIVND (reference sequence). CDR3 sequence (DNA): TGTGCCAGTGGACAGGGGGCGACCACCGGGGAGCTGTTTTTT. It is translated as CASGQGATTGELFF.

The chain is built from TRBV5-8 and TRBJ2-5; no firm D call. CDR3 length equals 11 residues. Germline-derived CDR1 and CDR2 are SGHTS and YDEGEE. Between the trimmed V and J ends, which lost 4 bases and 7 bases, there was a span of 8 bases. CDR3 coding DNA: TGTGCCAGCAGCCGACCACTGACCCAGTACTTC. Its translation is CASSRPLTQYF.

The J gene is TRBJ2-7, the V gene TRBV18, with a weak D call TRBD2 (6 bases). The germline V gene encodes CDR1 KGHSH and CDR2 LQKENI. The V and J ends lost 0 bases and 5 bases respectively, with 14 bases between them. This CDR3 region has 15 residues. The CDR3, as DNA: TGTGCCAGCTCACCACCGAGCACGCCGGGGGACGAGCAGTACTTC. This translates into CASSPPSTPGDEQYF.

The chain joins TRBV4-1 to TRBJ2-1; D remains unclear. This CDR3 comprises 15 residues. V dropped 3 bases and J dropped 2 bases, with 11 bases sitting between them. Germline CDR1 MGHRA, CDR2 YSYEKL. The CDR3 is CASSQVGQTYNEQFF. As DNA, the CDR3 is TGCGCCAGCAGCCAGGTAGGGCAAACCTACAATGAGCAGTTCTTC.

This chain joins TRBV19 and TRBJ2-5; D is undetermined. The CDR3 consists of 11 residues. Trimming shortened V by 4 bases and J by 4 bases, and 4 bases separated the two germline ends. The germline V gene has CDR1 LNHDA and CDR2 SQIVND (reference sequence). DNA of the CDR3: TGTGCCAGTAGTAGTGGAGAGACCCAGTACTTC. As protein: CASSSGETQYF.

The CDR3 DNA follows: TGTGCCAGCAGTTTGGCTCAGAGTGAGCAGTACTTC. It encodes CASSLAQSEQYF. This chain connects TRBV12-3 or TRBV12-4 to TRBJ2-7; D unclear. V was pared by 3 bases and J by 7 bases, with 10 bases between. The CDR3 is 12 residues long.

V and J are TRBV25-1 and TRBJ2-1; D is perhaps TRBD1 (5 bases). Per germline, CDR1 MGHDK and CDR2 SYGVNS. There are 15 residues in the CDR3. Trimming removed 7 bases at V and 0 bases at J, with 13 bases between. CDR3 DNA sequence: TGTGCCAGCAAGCAGGGTGCCAGCTCCTACAATGAGCAGTTCTTC. The encoded protein is CASKQGASSYNEQFF.

The J gene is TRBJ1-5, the V gene TRBV28, with D tentatively TRBD1 (5 bases). Germline CDR1 is MDHEN and CDR2 is SYDVKM. This CDR3 comprises 15 residues. V was trimmed by 6 bases and J by 4 bases, leaving 16 bases between them. This chain's CDR3 is CASSVTRDRNQPQHF. The CDR3 DNA reads as TGTGCCAGCAGCGTAACCCGGGACCGTAATCAGCCCCAGCATTTT.

The gene calls are TRBV10-3 and TRBJ2-7; 7 nucleotides match TRBD1. The CDR3 loop spans 14 amino acids. The junction had 8 bases not matched to a gene; V was cut back by 6 bases and J by 3 bases. Germline V gene lookup returns CDR1 ENHRY and CDR2 SYGVKD. The CDR3 nucleotides are TGTGCCATCAGAGATATGACAGGGAACTACGAGCAGTACTTC. Protein: CAIRDMTGNYEQYF.

The chain couples TRBV28 to TRBJ1-2, with 8 bases that match TRBD1. This CDR3 comprises 14 residues. Looked up from germline, CDR1 is MDHEN and CDR2 is SYDVKM. Trimming removed 3 bases from V and 2 bases from J; junction bases left unmatched: 2. CDR3 DNA sequence: TGTGCCAGCAGTTTCGGACAGGGAAACTATGGCTACACCTTC. It encodes CASSFGQGNYGYTF.

The rearrangement joins TRBV5-1 to TRBJ2-5, with D perhaps being TRBD1 or TRBD2 (5 bases each). CDR1 SGHRS and CDR2 YFSETQ come from the germline V gene. Trimming took 3 bases from V and 5 from J, leaving 17 bases between them. This CDR3 spans 15 amino acids. The CDR3 loop reads CASSSGTGKGETQYF. In DNA form, the CDR3 reads TGCGCCAGCAGCTCCGGGACCGGGAAGGGCGAGACCCAGTACTTC.

The V and J genes are TRBV7-9 and TRBJ1-6; D gene uncertain. The germline CDR1 and CDR2 sequences are SEHNR and FQNEAQ (reference sequence). The CDR3 contains 13 residues. V was clipped by 4 bases and J by 5 bases, with 6 bases between them. Written as DNA, the CDR3 is TGTGCCAGCAGCTCCCAAGATAATTCACCCCTCCACTTT. Protein product: CASSSQDNSPLHF.

This chain connects TRBV7-9 to TRBJ2-3, with D perhaps being TRBD1 or TRBD2 (5 bases each). The CDR3 runs to 13 residues. Germline V gene lookup returns CDR1 SEHNR and CDR2 FQNEAQ (reference sequence). V was trimmed by 5 bases and J by 4 bases, leaving 10 bases between them. CDR3 nucleotides: TGTGCCAGCAGCCGAGGGGATGCAGATACGCAGTATTTT. Encoded protein: CASSRGDADTQYF. Full variable domain (outside the CDR3, taken from reference TRBV7-9 and TRBJ2-3): DTGVSQNPRHKITKRGQNVTFRCDPISEHNRLYWYRQTLGQGPEFLTYFQNEAQLEKSRLLSDRFSAERPKGSFSTLEIQRTEQGDSAMYLCASSRGDADTQYFGPGTRLTVL.